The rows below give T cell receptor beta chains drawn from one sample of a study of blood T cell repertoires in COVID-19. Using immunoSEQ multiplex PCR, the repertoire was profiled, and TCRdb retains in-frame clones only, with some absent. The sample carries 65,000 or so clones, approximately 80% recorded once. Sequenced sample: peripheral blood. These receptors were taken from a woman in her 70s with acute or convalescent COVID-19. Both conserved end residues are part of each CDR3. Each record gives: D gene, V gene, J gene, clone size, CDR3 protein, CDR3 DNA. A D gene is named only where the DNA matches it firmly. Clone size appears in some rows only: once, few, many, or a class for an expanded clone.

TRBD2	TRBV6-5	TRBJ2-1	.	CASMALAGVAEQFF	TGTGCCAGCATGGCACTAGCGGGAGTAGCTGAGCAGTTCTTC
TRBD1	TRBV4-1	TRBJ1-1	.	CASSRHSPPPKTGGLLNTEAFF	TGCGCCAGCAGCCGCCATTCCCCACCCCCAAAGACAGGGGGCTTATTGAACACTGAAGCTTTCTTT
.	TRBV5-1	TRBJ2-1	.	CASSFLYEQFF	TGCGCCAGCAGCTTCCTGTATGAGCAGTTCTTC
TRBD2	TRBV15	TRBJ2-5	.	CATSRDHPSGGETQYF	TGTGCCACCAGCAGAGATCATCCTAGCGGGGGAGAGACCCAGTACTTC
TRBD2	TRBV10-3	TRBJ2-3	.	CAFSIAGWADTQYF	TGTGCCTTTTCAATAGCGGGATGGGCAGATACGCAGTATTTT
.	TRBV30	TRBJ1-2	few	CAYRSSRSYTF	TGTGCCTACAGAAGCAGCAGGAGCTACACCTTC
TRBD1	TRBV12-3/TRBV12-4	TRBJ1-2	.	CASSWGQYGYTF	TGTGCCAGCAGTTGGGGACAGTATGGCTACACCTTC
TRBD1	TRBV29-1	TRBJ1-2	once	CSVEDWDRDLSNYGYTF	TGCAGCGTTGAAGATTGGGACAGGGATTTATCTAACTATGGCTACACCTTC
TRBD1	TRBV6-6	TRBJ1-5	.	CASSQTGGYNQPQHF	TGTGCCAGCAGTCAGACAGGGGGATACAATCAGCCCCAGCATTTT
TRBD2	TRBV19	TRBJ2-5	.	CASSTPNSGGETQYF	TGTGCCAGTAGTACCCCGAATAGCGGGGGGGAGACCCAGTACTTC
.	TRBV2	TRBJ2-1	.	CASSEGAAIYNEQFF	TGTGCCAGCAGTGAAGGGGCAGCCATCTACAATGAGCAGTTCTTC
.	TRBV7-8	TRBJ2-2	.	CASSLDGGGANTGELFF	TGTGCCAGCAGCTTAGATGGCGGGGGCGCGAACACCGGGGAGCTGTTTTTT
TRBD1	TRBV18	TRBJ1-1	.	CASSPGQGTNTEAFF	TGTGCCAGCTCACCGGGACAGGGCACGAACACTGAAGCTTTCTTT
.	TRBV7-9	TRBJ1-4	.	CASSSSDRFRPNEKLFF	TGTGCCAGCAGCTCGTCTGACAGGTTTCGTCCTAATGAAAAACTGTTTTTT
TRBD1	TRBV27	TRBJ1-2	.	CASSFTGVDGGYTF	TGTGCCAGCAGTTTTACAGGGGTGGACGGTGGCTACACCTTC
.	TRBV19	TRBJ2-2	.	CASSPGLGRGTGELFF	TGTGCCAGTAGTCCCGGGTTGGGGCGCGGCACCGGGGAGCTGTTTTTT
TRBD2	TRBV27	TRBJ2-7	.	CASSLGGGAYEQYF	TGTGCCAGCAGTTTAGGTGGGGGGGCCTACGAGCAGTACTTC
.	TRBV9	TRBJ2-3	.	CASSVEDTRPQYF	TGTGCCAGCAGCGTAGAAGACACCCGTCCGCAGTATTTT
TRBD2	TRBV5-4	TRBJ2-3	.	CASSRPGTSGRGRTDTQYF	TGTGCCAGCAGCCGACCCGGGACTAGCGGGAGGGGTCGGACAGATACGCAGTATTTT
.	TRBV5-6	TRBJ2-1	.	CASSLTGRNNEQFF	TGTGCCAGCAGCTTGACAGGTAGAAATAATGAGCAGTTCTTC
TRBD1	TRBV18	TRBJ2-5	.	CASSPGTGQRETQYF	TGTGCCAGCTCACCCGGGACAGGGCAGAGAGAGACCCAGTACTTC
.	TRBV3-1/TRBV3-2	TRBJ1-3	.	CASSSGTRTGNTIYF	TGTGCCAGCAGCTCCGGGACACGAACTGGAAACACCATATATTTT
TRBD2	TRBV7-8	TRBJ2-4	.	CASSLVGLAGGINIQYF	TGTGCCAGCAGCTTAGTCGGCCTAGCGGGGGGGATAAACATTCAGTACTTC
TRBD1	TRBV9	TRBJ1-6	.	CASSYNPGQGSPLHF	TGTGCCAGCAGCTACAACCCGGGACAGGGATCACCCCTCCACTTT
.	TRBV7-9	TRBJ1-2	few	CASSLVTGDYGYTF	TGTGCCAGCAGCTTAGTAACGGGAGACTATGGCTACACCTTC
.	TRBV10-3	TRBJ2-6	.	CAISELGLGASSSGANVLTF	TGTGCCATCAGTGAACTAGGCTTGGGGGCTTCGTCCTCTGGGGCCAACGTCCTGACTTTC
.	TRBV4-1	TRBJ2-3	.	CASSQGLARRGSTDTQYF	TGCGCCAGCAGCCAAGGTCTCGCACGGCGGGGCAGCACAGATACGCAGTATTTT